Included here is one TCR beta chain sequence, with context. What it binds is not known. This record belongs to a study of T cells after yellow fever vaccination. Study-level results: Only a minor proportion of clonotypes was detected across both CD4 and CD8 compartments.

UMIs were added to TCR cDNA along with a universal primer site when it was made by 5'RACE template switching. TCRdb fed the 5' RACE reads into MiXCR, producing one record per CDR3 protein. The table records approximately 300,000 distinct CDR3 sequences, about 10% of them present only once. V lost 2 bases and J 2 bases, leaving 13 bases between the germline ends. In germline, CDR1 is MNHNS, CDR2 SASEGT. The CDR3 is made up of 16 amino acids. Specimen: CD4+ T cells sorted from PBMCs, collected 45 days after the yellow fever booster vaccination. The receptor's source is a man younger than 35 who received the YFV17D yellow fever vaccine. The chain uses TRBV6-1 and TRBJ2-1; D perhaps matches TRBD1 (5 bases). For the CDR3, the DNA is TGTGCCAGCAGTGAATACCAACAGGACCCCTACAATGAGCAGTTCTTC. This translates into CASSEYQQDPYNEQFF.